This entry features one T cell receptor beta chain sequence. Trimming cost V 7 bases and J 5 bases, with 18 bases left between them. Germline V gene data show CDR1 as DFQATT and CDR2 as SNEGSKA (reference sequence). This CDR3 contains 14 residues. This sample stems from a study of blood T cells in healthy people across ages. With a J-beta primer mix and a sample-barcoded 5' primer, a second PCR ran roughly 6 to 11 cycles. One entry per CDR3 protein results from TCRdb running MiXCR on the 5' RACE reads. The table records some 730,000 distinct CDR3 sequences, 20% to 25% of them present only once. Sequenced sample: blood. The rearrangement joins TRBV20-1 to TRBJ2-1, with D perhaps matching TRBD2 (5 bases). The sequence was obtained from a man in his 70s in good health. CDR3 sequence: CSEKGVASHNEQFF. The CDR3 region has the DNA TGCAGTGAGAAAGGTGTCGCTAGCCACAATGAGCAGTTCTTC.